This T cell receptor beta chain came from a study of blood T cell repertoires in COVID-19. Study-level information: Sources were T cells, B-cell-depleted T cells, or PBMCs; the material itself was cDNA or gDNA.

The CDR3 is made up of 13 amino acids. Trimming took off 0 bases at V and 7 bases at J, with 12 bases between the two ends. The germline gives CDR1 GTSNPN, CDR2 SVGIG (reference sequence). Patients from Seattle were sampled longitudinally, starting during active infection. Method: immunoSEQ multiplex PCR; TCRdb's copy keeps in-frame clones and lacks some. The table shows about 130,000 clones, with around nine tenths occurring only once. The sample comprised peripheral blood. V is TRBV30 and J is TRBJ1-2; TRBD1 is a possible D gene (5 bases). This sequence was found in a man aged 55 to 70 with COVID-19, enrolled during active disease. For the CDR3, the DNA is TGTGCCTGGAGTGTAAATTTTGGGGCTGGCTACACCTTC. Translated, it gives CAWSVNFGAGYTF.